This TCR beta chain was obtained from a study of cytomegalovirus exposure and HLA in healthy donors (TCRdb year 2017). Regarding the research as a whole: According to an earlier analysis of around 600 of the donors, 150 million to 200 million T cells yielded approximately 120 million unique TCR beta sequences and roughly 280 Gb of sequence data. A later analysis re-analyzed previously published TCR beta repertoires from about 730 donors and added high-resolution HLA genotyping to study TCR occurrence patterns. In an earlier analysis of a few hundred of the donors, high-throughput TCR beta sequencing was used to judge whether each TCR beta V gene segment behaved as functional or pseudogenic. Of the roughly 420 genotyped donors, less than 90% were placed in the genetic ancestry cluster associated with self-reported Caucasian donors. The number of typed donors differed by locus: about 629-640 for A, B, C, DRB1 and DQB1; 522 for DQA1; approximately 600 for DPA1; and about 470 for DPB1. Genome-wide SNP genotypes for about three fifths of the 666 donors were used in a later genetic analysis, which treated that subset as a discovery cohort. Donor age, sex, ethnicity and CMV serostatus were compiled alongside the repertoire data. All discovery cohort repertoires had been generated on a single sequencing platform. A separate validation cohort of over a hundred different subjects was used in addition to the approximately 670-subject first cohort. The study used immunosequencing to profile the T cell repertoires of approximately 630 subjects and linked those repertoires to cytomegalovirus serostatus. High-throughput TCR immunosequencing, statistical association of individual TCRs with disease status, and machine learning were combined to predict cytomegalovirus infection status. The study aimed to test whether cataloging public T cell receptors could reveal signatures of past pathogen exposure. HLA typing included class I and class II loci at four-digit resolution. A handful of DR-DQ haplotypes were handled as single units for association and clustering because linkage in the cohort was strong. Among some 410 genotyped donors of the cohort, an average of approximately 220,000 unique TCR beta nucleotide sequences was sequenced per donor, of which roughly 18% were non-productive. Approximately 300 gigabases of sequencing data and around 87 million unique TCR sequences were included in an early release covering 500 to 750 HLA-typed donors. Rather than drawing on any new phenotypic data, the later analysis identified candidate immune exposures from TCR beta sequences and the way those sequences occurred across donors. Findings and caveats that apply to the study as a whole: In a later genetic analysis, fewer N-insertions in productive TCRs were reported among donors in an Asian-associated ancestry cluster than the roughly 700-donor mean. A later analysis found that most CMV-associated TCR beta chains appeared HLA-restricted, with HLA associations seemingly driven largely by CMV exposure. A later genetic analysis associated a missense DCLRE1C variant with V-gene and J-gene trimming of TCR beta chains, and an independent cohort replicated the association. Cytomegalovirus status was reported to be diagnosed by the classifier with high specificity and sensitivity in both the original and validation cohorts. Correlated functional status among segregating V segments might be attributable to linkage disequilibrium, but an unknown experimental factor could not be ruled out. Because the 87-base-pair reads could not distinguish some IMGT-functional V segments, including TRBV6-2 and TRBV6-3, those segments were excluded. In the study, approximately 160 TCR beta chains were listed as associated with cytomegalovirus. The earlier analysis of 587 of the donors excluded 15 to 20 rarely observed V segments, including chromosome 9 orphons, because counts were too low. In vitro tests confirmed that a few of the cytomegalovirus-associated TCR beta chains recognize cytomegalovirus antigens. A further reported finding was that TCR beta sequences accurately predicted the HLA-A and HLA-B alleles for most subjects in the first cohort. According to the authors, the approach could potentially be generalized to other disease states and immunological phenotypes. For the cohort, immune exposure information was limited to CMV serostatus. This cohort had only TCR beta chains sequenced, and the lack of alpha or paired-chain data limited which features could be detected. Several of the top co-occurrence clusters appeared to be linked to parvovirus B19, influenza, CMV and Epstein-Barr virus, according to a later analysis. In a later analysis, HLA-associated TCR beta chains showed more clonal expansion and lower generation probabilities than non-associated chains that were equally common. A later analysis associated approximately 17,000 TCR beta sequences with specific HLA alleles at a false discovery rate of 0.05. While some public TCRs were present in many individuals, most TCR sequences turned up only very rarely across donors. In a later analysis, the rate of TCR association differed among HLA loci, with DRB1 alleles having the most associated TCRs and HLA-C alleles having the fewest. In an earlier analysis of several hundred of the donors, most TCR beta V segments were observed in productive rearrangements about 87% or about 30% of the time, broadly matching IMGT annotations. Because some donors lacked HLA typing at each locus, the association tests relied only on the typed subset. Strong co-occurrence of HLA alleles, especially DR and DQ, made assigning TCR associations to individual alleles difficult. Roughly uniform sequencing depth across donors was assumed in presence/absence analyses, although this assumption may not hold. The sequencing pipeline was judged likely to have produced a cluster of highly shared sequence variants as a technical artifact.

The cohort comprised 550 to 700 healthy bone marrow donors. At the time of sampling, every cohort member was nominally healthy, though immune exposures that went unrecorded were likely present. The donor was CMV seropositive and was included in the group of 250 to 350 seropositive cohort members. Each donor provided a peripheral blood sample, and peripheral blood mononuclear cells were used for TCR beta sequencing. Genomic DNA extraction from the blood cell samples was performed with the Qiagen DNeasy Blood Extraction Kit. Trimming at the junction amounts to 8 bases on V and 5 bases on J, and the germline ends lie 13 bases apart. The CDR3, cysteine through phenylalanine, is 12 amino acids long. Only the CDR3 DNA stays, 36 bases, in frame from base 1. Sequences SGHAT (CDR1) and FQNNGV (CDR2) are obtained from the germline V gene. As for this clone: What this receptor recognizes is not known. Per-nucleotide qualities are absent, and no much larger clonotype sits a single base away.

The receptor library was made with the immunoSEQ multiplex PCR assay. A mixture of 60 forward primers for TCR Vbeta segments and 13 reverse primers for TCR Jbeta segments was used in the multiplex PCR. The CDR3 region of rearranged TCR beta genes was amplified from genomic DNA by a multiplex PCR assay. On the Illumina HiSeq System, the amplified TCR beta libraries were sequenced as 87-base-pair reads. As for the authors' bioinformatics: A later analysis counted some 74 million unique TCR beta chains across the 600 to 850 repertoires, and 9.5 million to 11 million of these chains were shared by at least two donors. Raw reads were error-corrected and collapsed into unique sequences with a nearest-neighbor algorithm that merged closely related sequences to remove PCR and sequencing errors. Alignment of CDR3 sequences to IMGT reference sequences was used to assign V, D and J gene segments. Each retained sequence needed at least a six-nucleotide match to both a V gene segment and a J gene segment. A rearrangement counted as productive if the CDR3 had no stop codons and remained in frame with V and J, and every other rearrangement counted as non-productive. CDR3 was defined by IMGT convention, running from the second conserved V-encoded cysteine to the conserved J-encoded phenylalanine. The earlier analysis of about 570 of the donors excluded any sequence lacking an unambiguous match to a single V gene segment. In an earlier analysis of roughly 500 of the donors, V segments were called functional above 56.7% productive rearrangements and were called segregating when the between-donor standard deviation exceeded 5%. To diagnose cytomegalovirus status from the catalog of TCR beta chain sequences, a statistical classification framework was built. A later analysis assigned V and J genes by comparing TCR nucleotide sequences with IMGT/GENE-DB human TR gene sequences. Using the TCRdist pipeline, a later analysis assigned CDR3 sequences along with most-parsimonious VDJ recombination scenarios. In a later analysis, every TCR beta chain was defined by the combination of its CDR3 amino acid sequence and its V-gene family, and reads without a unique V-gene family were dropped. A later analysis removed 500 to 600 highly shared, low-generation-probability nucleotide sequences to deal with suspected cross-contamination and a sequencing artifact. In a later analysis, a clonal expansion index for each public chain was calculated from normalized within-repertoire ranks of inferred template counts. In a later analysis, generation probabilities were computed with a VDJ recombination model fitted to out-of-frame rearrangements, and the resulting probabilities were checked against IGoR. In a later analysis, TCR-TCR, TCR-HLA and TCR-CMV co-occurrence was scored with hypergeometric tests, and a repertoire-size bias correction was applied to TCR pairs. A later analysis estimated false discovery rates by permuting HLA or CMV assignments 20 times. In a later analysis, co-occurring TCRs were grouped using DBSCAN, and TCRdist sequence similarity was added for clustering within HLA-allele-positive subsets. Repertoires with fewer than 30,000 or more than 120,000 public chains were left out of co-occurrence clustering, as were five repertoires with anomalous nucleotide sharing. TCRdb obtained this table from immuneACCESS and retained in-frame rearrangements with V and J assigned. These tables miss some clones; where compared with another copy, unresolved V genes account for less than half of the shortfall, and the remainder is unexplained. V and J calls and clone size are those listed in that table; D and trimming were worked out from the DNA. The sample profile shows about 120,000 clones; about 80% of them were found once. In total, the top ten clones hold less than 3.5% of the sample.

The source is a woman aged 40 to 50 in good health and CMV-seropositive. The sample was PBMCs. The rearrangement joined TRBV11-2 to TRBJ2-7; perhaps TRBD2 is the D gene, with 6 bases matching. The CDR3 reads CASRPGAHEQYF. Here is the DNA: TGTGCCAGCCGGCCGGGAGCCCACGAGCAGTACTTC.